A selection of T cell receptor beta chains follows, all from one sample in a study of T cell changes during pregnancy in multiple sclerosis. Sequencing used immunoSEQ multiplex PCR; TCRdb keeps in-frame clones, though not all of them. Seen here are about 77,000 clones, about 88% observed once, and the top ten hold about 1.9%. This specimen consisted of peripheral blood, obtained before pregnancy. The receptors stem from a female donor with multiple sclerosis, enrolled in a pregnancy study. The conserved cysteine and the conserved F or W are not part of the CDR3 here.

V gene,J gene,CDR3 protein
TRBV5-1,TRBJ2-5,ATMSGTGTKTQY
TRBV7-9,TRBJ2-1,ASILHSGTGFNEQF
TRBV6-4,TRBJ2-3,ASILLSGGVSTDTQY
TRBV13,TRBJ2-2,ASSQGHNTGELF
TRBV10-3,TRBJ1-5,AIRQGRDQPQH
TRBV6-6,TRBJ1-5,ASSYQGPGQPQH
TRBV2,TRBJ1-4,ASRDPGGASNEKLF
TRBV21-1,TRBJ1-5,ASRTDGQGRQPQH
TRBV7-9,TRBJ2-1,ASSPGGSGAYNEQF
TRBV28,TRBJ1-1,ASSSGGVSTEAF
TRBV27,TRBJ2-5,ASSLLAGGFQETQY
TRBV19,TRBJ2-7,ASSMTGGELYEQY
TRBV6-5,TRBJ1-2,ASSYGQLDYGYT
TRBV5-1,TRBJ1-1,ASSLGRVTEAF
TRBV10-2,TRBJ2-3,ASRGGGGSPSSTDTQY
TRBV4-1,TRBJ2-3,ASSRGVLSGGQRDTQY
TRBV19,TRBJ1-2,ASSIRTEDGYT